These 10 T cell receptor beta chains were all obtained from the same sample, sequenced in a study of blood T cell repertoires in COVID-19. Profiled with immunoSEQ multiplex PCR; TCRdb holds only in-frame clones, not every one. The sample records about 76,000 clones, roughly 74% being singletons. Sequencing used peripheral blood. These TCRs come from a human donor in a cohort sampled during active COVID-19.

The table lists this clone with a count of one. The DNA of the CDR3 is TGTGCCAGCAGCTTGCGGGGGAAGTGGGGAGGCCACCAAGAGACCCAGTACTTC. Translating it yields CASSLRGKWGGHQETQYF. This chain uses TRBV5-4 with TRBJ2-5, with TRBD2 as a possible D gene (6 bases). The V end was cut by 1 base, the J end by 0 bases, with 19 bases between. The germline V gene encodes CDR1 SGHNT and CDR2 YYREEE (reference sequence). The CDR3 totals 18 residues.

The chain has TRBV3-1 (or the pseudogene TRBV3-2) and TRBJ1-1; D is undetermined. V lost 3 bases, J lost 0 bases, and 8 bases lay in between. The CDR3 sequence is 14 residues long. Germline V CDR1 and CDR2: LGHDT, YNNKEL (reference sequence). CDR3 nucleotides: TGTGCCAGCAGCCACCTCACTATGAACACTGAAGCTTTCTTT. Protein product: CASSHLTMNTEAFF.

The rearrangement joins TRBV7-9 to TRBJ2-7; 10 positions agree with TRBD2. Unmatched junction bases numbered 4, after V lost 1 base and J lost 4 bases. Germline CDR1 reads SEHNR; CDR2 reads FQNEAQ (reference sequence). CDR3 length: 15 amino acids. The CDR3 region has the DNA TGTGCCAGCAGCTTAGGGACTAGCGGACATTACGAGCAGTACTTC. It specifies CASSLGTSGHYEQYF.

The V and J genes are TRBV5-1 and TRBJ2-7; a weak D match, TRBD2 (6 bases). The germline CDR1 and CDR2 sequences are SGHRS and YFSETQ. The ends were cut back, 0 bases at V and 0 bases at J, with 13 bases in the middle. The CDR3 covers 16 residues. This CDR3 is CASSLAGGVVSYEQYF. The CDR3 DNA reads TGCGCCAGCAGCTTGGCCGGCGGGGTGGTCTCCTACGAGCAGTACTTC. Combining the CDR3 with reference TRBV5-1 and TRBJ2-7 gives the whole variable domain KAGVTQTPRYLIKTRGQQVTLSCSPISGHRSVSWYQQTPGQGLQFLFEYFSETQRNKGNFPGRFSGRQFSNSRSEMNVSTLELGDSALYLCASSLAGGVVSYEQYFGPGTRLTVT.

Notes on this clone: A junction boundary mismatches the germline segment, possibly from a read error. This sequence joins TRBV12-3 or TRBV12-4 and TRBJ2-5; the match to TRBD1 covers 8 bases. The CDR3 totals 13 residues. DNA of the CDR3: TGTGCCAGCAGCTTAGACAGGGGAGAGACCCAGTACTTC. Protein: CASSLDRGETQYF.

This chain uses TRBV19 with TRBJ2-7; 10 nucleotides align to TRBD2. Germline V CDR1 and CDR2: LNHDA, SQIVND (reference sequence). The CDR3 spans 15 residues. V lost 8 bases, J lost 4 bases, and 11 bases stayed unmatched. DNA for the CDR3: TGTGCCAGTTCTTCCGGAGCGGGAGGGCCTTACGAGCAGTACTTC. Translation: CASSSGAGGPYEQYF.

This rearrangement joins TRBV20-1 to TRBJ2-7; 7 positions agree with TRBD2. Germline trimming cut 3 bases from V and 2 bases from J; bases unmatched to any gene: 7. CDR1 is DFQATT and CDR2 is SNEGSKA in the germline V gene (reference sequence). CDR3 length: 14 residues. The CDR3 region is CSASWLAGTYEQYF. CDR3 DNA sequence: TGCAGTGCTAGTTGGTTAGCGGGTACCTACGAGCAGTACTTC.

The chain links TRBV18 to TRBJ2-3; 9 nucleotides line up with TRBD1. This CDR3 spans 16 amino acids. Germline CDR1 is KGHSH and CDR2 is LQKENI. J gave up 0 bases and V 3 bases, and 4 bases lay outside the gene matches. CDR3 sequence (DNA): TGTGCCAGCTCACCGGACAGGGGTGATAGCACAGATACGCAGTATTTT. It yields the protein CASSPDRGDSTDTQYF.

The genes are TRBV7-2 and TRBJ2-7, with 9 bases lining up with TRBD2. Looked up from germline, CDR1 is SGHTA and CDR2 is FQGNSA. This CDR3 region has 14 residues. V gave up 0 bases and J gave up 6 bases; unmatched junction bases: 3. In DNA, the CDR3 is TGTGCCAGCAGCTTAGCTGCTAGCGGGGTCGAGCAGTACTTC. Residues: CASSLAASGVEQYF.

The chain recombines TRBV19 with TRBJ2-7; TRBD2 agrees at 9 bases. V shed 6 bases, J shed 6 bases, and the junction held 15 bases outside the gene matches. Per the germline V gene, CDR1 is LNHDA and CDR2 is SQIVND (reference sequence). The CDR3 totals 16 residues. The CDR3 DNA reads TGTGCCAGTAGGAGTAGCGGGAGTACGGGGGGAGGCGAGCAGTACTTC. Its protein is CASRSSGSTGGGEQYF.